The 5 T cell receptor beta chains presented below share a single source sample, sequenced in a study of blood T cell repertoires in COVID-19. Sequencing used immunoSEQ multiplex PCR; TCRdb keeps in-frame clones, though not all of them. The sample has about 260,000 clones; over 75% are singletons. The sequenced sample consisted of PBMCs or T cells enriched from blood (not recorded which). Receptors originate from a woman between 35 and 50 years old who had been exposed to COVID-19.

The chain combines TRBV28 with TRBJ2-5, with 7 bases lining up with TRBD1. Germline V gene lookup returns CDR1 MDHEN and CDR2 SYDVKM. J gave up 5 bases and V 6 bases, and 12 bases lay outside the gene matches. The CDR3 length is 15 residues. In nucleotides, the CDR3 is TGTGCCAGCAGAGAACAGGGGCGCCCTCGGGAGACCCAGTACTTC. The encoded protein is CASREQGRPRETQYF.

This clone appeared once. CDR3 sequence reads: CASSLAPGGLRETQYF. In DNA, the CDR3 is TGTGCCAGCAGCTTAGCCCCAGGGGGCTTGAGAGAGACCCAGTACTTC. The rearrangement links TRBV7-2 to TRBJ2-5; 8 nucleotides line up with TRBD1. After removal of 0 bases from V and 4 bases from J, the junction contained 7 bases not matched to a gene. The CDR3 is made up of 16 amino acids. Germline V gene sequence: CDR1 SGHTA, CDR2 FQGNSA.

The J gene is TRBJ2-3, the V gene TRBV19; D is possibly TRBD2 (6 bases). Trimming took 4 bases from V and 0 from J, leaving 11 bases between them. The germline CDR1 and CDR2 sequences are LNHDA and SQIVND (reference sequence). CDR3 size: 15 residues. The CDR3 DNA sequence: TGTGCCAGTAGTAACTTAGCGGTTAGCACAGATACGCAGTATTTT. Its translation is CASSNLAVSTDTQYF.

The chain links TRBV19 to TRBJ2-7; a possible D gene is TRBD2 (7 bases). V was clipped by 6 bases and J by 2 bases, with 20 bases between them. The CDR3 sequence is 16 residues long. Per germline, CDR1 LNHDA and CDR2 SQIVND (reference sequence). CDR3 in amino acids: CASSKRPGGVPYEQYF. The CDR3 DNA is TGTGCCAGTAGCAAACGGCCGGGGGGCGTCCCCTACGAGCAGTACTTC.

The gene calls are TRBV19 and TRBJ2-6, with TRBD1 identical over 7 bases. V was pared by 4 bases and J by 0 bases, with 9 bases of the junction left unmatched. The CDR3 has 18 residues. CDR1 and CDR2 (germline): LNHDA, SQIVND (reference sequence). CDR3 bases: TGTGCCAGTAGTACCCAGACAGGGCGGAGCTCTGGGGCCAACGTCCTGACTTTC. Translated: CASSTQTGRSSGANVLTF.